The 27 T cell receptor beta chains below all came from one sample that was sequenced in a study of blood T cells in healthy people across ages. Through a sample-barcoded 5' primer and a J-beta primer mix, a second PCR was run for roughly 6 to 12 cycles. MiXCR, applied by TCRdb to the 5' RACE reads, yields one record per CDR3 protein. The sample carries 720,000 or so distinct CDR3 sequences, over 40% recorded once. Input material: blood. These receptors all stem from an elderly man in good health.

This clonotype was counted a few times. The chain couples TRBV10-1 to TRBJ2-5, with TRBD2 identical over 8 bases. Trimming cost V 6 bases and J 4 bases; bases outside gene matches: 4. The CDR3 consists of 13 residues. Germline V gene lookup returns CDR1 WNHNN and CDR2 SYGVQD (reference sequence). This chain's CDR3 is CASRVAGSETQYF. The DNA for the CDR3 is TGCGCCAGCAGAGTAGCGGGATCAGAGACCCAGTACTTC.

This clonotype was observed a single time. A junction boundary mismatches the germline segment, possibly from a read error. The chain carries TRBV6-1 and TRBJ2-1, with 9 bases that match TRBD1. Germline CDR1 is MNHNS and CDR2 is SASEGT. The CDR3 runs 16 residues. Here the CDR3 reads CASKEPGQGPSDEQFF. The CDR3 bases are TGTGCCAGCAAAGAGCCGGGACAGGGACCGAGCGATGAACAGTTCTTC.

The chain links TRBV2 to TRBJ2-4; D call uncertain. The V gene lost 3 bases and the J gene lost 3 bases, with 9 bases spanning the gap. The CDR3 extends over 14 amino acids. Germline-derived CDR1 and CDR2 are SNHLY and FYNNEI. The CDR3: CASSDSRNKNIQYF. The CDR3 nucleotides read TGTGCCAGCAGTGACTCCAGGAACAAAAACATTCAGTACTTC.

The CDR3: CASSQDIRRGTGEQFF. The DNA for the CDR3 is TGTGCCAGCAGCCAAGATATTAGGAGGGGAACGGGAGAGCAGTTCTTC. The gene calls are TRBV14 and TRBJ2-1; maybe TRBD2 (6 bases). Between the trimmed V and J ends, which lost 0 bases and 10 bases, there was a span of 19 bases. Germline V lookup: CDR1 SGHDN, CDR2 FVKESK. This CDR3 spans 16 amino acids.

This clonotype was detected a few times. The V call is TRBV5-1, the J call TRBJ2-2; D not certain. V was shortened by 3 bases and J by 4 bases, with 13 bases between the two germline ends. The CDR3 covers 15 residues. Germline-derived CDR1 and CDR2 are SGHRS and YFSETQ. The CDR3 DNA reads TGCGCCAGCAGCTATGAAAGATTGGGCACCGGGGAGCTGTTTTTT. Its translation: CASSYERLGTGELFF.

This clonotype was detected only once. The chain couples TRBV5-1 to TRBJ2-3; either TRBD1 or TRBD2 may fit D (5 bases each). The CDR3 runs to 15 residues. Germline values: CDR1 SGHRS, CDR2 YFSETQ. V lost 4 bases to trimming and J lost 6 bases, with 18 bases between them. The CDR3 nucleotides read TGCGCCAGCAGCAACCCTTTTCGAGGGGCCGATACGCAGTATTTT. Translated: CASSNPFRGADTQYF.

The chain couples TRBV9 to TRBJ1-5; no definite D call. Germline lookup yields CDR1 SGDLS and CDR2 YYNGEE. The CDR3 spans 15 residues. V was shortened by 0 bases and J by 2 bases, with 9 bases between the two germline ends. CDR3 region: CASSVVPDGNQPQHF. In nucleotides, the CDR3 is TGTGCCAGCAGCGTAGTCCCAGATGGCAATCAGCCCCAGCATTTT. The whole variable domain, filled in from reference TRBV9 and TRBJ1-5, reads DSGVTQTPKHLITATGQRVTLRCSPRSGDLSVYWYQQSLDQGLQFLIQYYNGEERAKGNILERFSAQQFPDLHSELNLSSLELGDSALYFCASSVVPDGNQPQHFGDGTRLSIL.

Turning to this clonotype: One end of the junction is discordant with germline, which a read error may explain. V usage is TRBV7-9 and J usage is TRBJ1-2; unclear D gene. The germline gives CDR1 SEHNR, CDR2 FQNEAQ (reference sequence). There are 11 residues in the CDR3. The CDR3, as DNA: TGTGTCAGCACAGCTGACTATGGCTACACCTTC. Its protein product is CVSTADYGYTF. Based on the CDR3 plus reference TRBV7-9 and TRBJ1-2, the full variable domain is DTGVSQNPRHKITKRGQNVTFRCDPISEHNRLYWYRQTLGQGPEFLTYFQNEAQLEKSRLLSDRFSAERPKGSFSTLEIQRTEQGDSAMYLCVSTADYGYTFGSGTRLTVV.

The chain employs TRBV12-3 or TRBV12-4 and TRBJ2-1; a weak D match, TRBD1 (7 bases). Trimming took off 1 base at V and 10 bases at J, with 17 bases between the two ends. The length of the CDR3 is 15 residues. For the CDR3, the DNA is TGTGCCAGCAGTTTAGAGCGGCAGGGGGGAGGCGAGCAGTTCTTC. As protein: CASSLERQGGGEQFF.

The V gene is TRBV20-1, the J gene TRBJ2-7, with 7 bases matching TRBD1. Germline V gene lookup returns CDR1 DFQATT and CDR2 SNEGSKA (reference sequence). This CDR3 region has 14 residues. V lost 8 bases to trimming and J lost 2 bases; unmatched junction nucleotides: 12. This CDR3 is CSSLLGTAPYEQYF. The CDR3 coding sequence is TGCAGTAGTCTACTCGGGACAGCCCCCTACGAGCAGTACTTC.

The genes are TRBV20-1 and TRBJ2-5; D remains ambiguous. The germline gives CDR1 DFQATT, CDR2 SNEGSKA (reference sequence). V lost 7 bases to trimming and J lost 0 bases, with 12 bases between them. This CDR3 contains 13 residues. The CDR3: CSVSNRYQETQYF. CDR3 DNA sequence: TGCAGTGTTTCTAACCGGTACCAAGAGACCCAGTACTTC.

The CDR3 protein is CASSSISSWRGGQGNEQYF. CDR3 nucleotide sequence: TGTGCCAGCAGCTCAATCTCCTCATGGCGGGGGGGCCAGGGGAACGAGCAGTACTTC. V gene TRBV7-2 combines with J gene TRBJ2-7; TRBD2 matches at 9 bases. The germline CDR1 and CDR2 sequences are SGHTA and FQGNSA. The CDR3 has 19 residues. The V gene end was trimmed by 4 bases and the J gene end by 5 bases; junction bases not matched to a gene: 21.

The chain has TRBV18 and TRBJ2-5, with 8 bases lining up with TRBD1. Trimming removed 4 bases from V and 4 bases from J; junction bases left unmatched: 5. Germline V gene data show CDR1 as KGHSH and CDR2 as LQKENI. CDR3 length: 14 residues. The CDR3 DNA follows: TGTGCCAGCTCACTACGGACAGGGACAGAGACCCAGTACTTC. This translates into CASSLRTGTETQYF.

There are a few counts of this clonotype. The chain has TRBV12-3 or TRBV12-4 and TRBJ2-3, with unresolved D. V was pared by 8 bases and J by 0 bases, with 12 bases between. The CDR3 totals 14 residues. The DNA of the CDR3 is TGTGCCAGCTCTGCTGGGCTCAGCACAGATACGCAGTATTTT. This codes for CASSAGLSTDTQYF.

The V gene is TRBV12-3 or TRBV12-4, the J gene TRBJ2-1; 7 nucleotides align to TRBD1. With 6 bases clipped from V and 7 bases from J, the junction kept 6 bases outside the gene matches. The CDR3 contains 13 residues. The CDR3: CASSQGQLNEQFF. The CDR3 nucleotides read TGTGCCAGCAGCCAGGGACAGTTAAATGAGCAGTTCTTC.

The chain links TRBV15 to TRBJ2-3; D perhaps matches TRBD2 (5 bases). CDR3 length equals 13 residues. V lost 0 bases, J lost 14 bases, and 15 bases lay in between. Germline V gives CDR1 LNHNV, CDR2 YYDKDF (reference sequence). CDR3 residues: CATSRDFGGLLYF. CDR3 coding DNA: TGTGCCACCAGCAGAGATTTTGGAGGCCTCTTGTATTTT.

The CDR3 DNA reads TGTGCCTCGAGGGGTTTTGGGAACACCGGGGAGCTGTTTTTT. Translation gives CASRGFGNTGELFF. This rearrangement joins TRBV30 to TRBJ2-2; D tentatively fits TRBD1 or TRBD2 (5 bases each). The CDR3 length is 14 residues. V gave up 7 bases and J gave up 1 base, with 13 bases separating them. Germline lookup yields CDR1 GTSNPN and CDR2 SVGIG (reference sequence).

This clonotype was seen just once. The gene calls are TRBV7-2 and TRBJ1-4; possible D gene TRBD1, 6 bases. The CDR3 runs to 16 residues. From germline, CDR1 is SGHTA and CDR2 FQGNSA. V was shortened by 5 bases and J by 4 bases, with 17 bases between the two germline ends. CDR3 in DNA: TGTGCCAGCAGCCCCCAGGGGAGGTTAAGTAATGAAAAACTGTTTTTT. Translation gives CASSPQGRLSNEKLFF.

V is TRBV29-1 and J is TRBJ2-7, with D tentatively TRBD1 (6 bases). This CDR3 contains 12 residues. V lost 4 bases and J 7 bases, leaving 14 bases between the germline ends. Germline assignment: CDR1 SQVTM and CDR2 ANQGSEA. The CDR3 sequence: CSVATGRNEQYF. In nucleotides, the CDR3 is TGCAGCGTTGCAACAGGGCGCAATGAGCAGTACTTC.

On this clonotype itself: Possible read error: a much larger clone is one base away. This rearrangement joins TRBV7-9 to TRBJ2-7; D remains unclear. The germline gives CDR1 SEHNR, CDR2 FQNEAQ (reference sequence). The CDR3 has 13 amino acids. The CDR3 loop reads CTSTRDLIYEQYF. CDR3 DNA: TGTACCAGCACCCGAGACCTGATTTACGAGCAGTACTTC.

The chain employs TRBV27 and TRBJ2-4; D gene ambiguous. Between the trimmed V and J ends, which lost 4 bases and 13 bases, there was a span of 26 bases. Germline loops: CDR1 MNHEY, CDR2 SMNVEV (reference sequence). The CDR3 spans 16 residues. Here the CDR3 reads CASSYSPLPTVLGQYF. The CDR3 nucleotides read TGTGCCAGCAGTTACAGCCCATTACCGACGGTCCTCGGGCAGTACTTC.

The rearrangement joins TRBV7-2 to TRBJ2-5; D may be TRBD2 (7 bases). The CDR3 is made up of 16 amino acids. V dropped 4 bases and J dropped 1 base, with 16 bases sitting between them. The V gene's germline CDR1 is SGHTA and CDR2 FQGNSA. The DNA for the CDR3 is TGTGCCAGCAGCTCCTTCAGAGGGGGGGCCCAAGAGACCCAGTACTTC. This encodes CASSSFRGGAQETQYF.

This clonotype was picked up a small number of times. The rearrangement joins TRBV6-2 or TRBV6-3 to TRBJ2-1, with D perhaps matching TRBD1 (6 bases). Germline V lookup: CDR1 MNHEY, CDR2 SVGEGT. The CDR3 is made up of 16 amino acids. V lost 6 bases, J lost 0 bases, and 15 bases lay in between. The CDR3 DNA sequence: TGTGCCAGCAGCCCAGGGGACGGAAGCTCCTACAATGAGCAGTTCTTC. Its protein is CASSPGDGSSYNEQFF.

The CDR3: CASSFEGGAYNEQFF. DNA for the CDR3: TGTGCCAGCAGTTTCGAGGGAGGGGCCTACAATGAGCAGTTCTTC. This sequence joins TRBV27 and TRBJ2-1, with 7 bases matching TRBD2. V dropped 3 bases and J dropped 2; count of bases not matched to a gene: 4. The CDR3 covers 15 residues. CDR1 and CDR2 from the germline V gene are MNHEY and SMNVEV (reference sequence).

V and J are TRBV7-2 and TRBJ2-2, with D hard to call. The CDR3 runs 13 residues. Trimming pared 5 bases from V and 4 bases from J, leaving 8 bases between. Germline V gives CDR1 SGHTA, CDR2 FQGNSA. The CDR3 loop is CASSPTPTGELFF. DNA for the CDR3: TGTGCCAGCAGCCCGACCCCCACCGGGGAGCTGTTTTTT.

The rearrangement joins TRBV7-9 to TRBJ2-7, with 9 bases fitting TRBD1. Per germline, CDR1 SEHNR and CDR2 FQNEAQ (reference sequence). The CDR3 is 14 amino acids. The trim removed 0 bases at V and 7 bases at J, leaving 4 bases unmatched. The CDR3 nucleotides are TGTGCCAGCAGCTTAGCGACAGGGGGACCAGAGCAGTACTTC. The encoded protein is CASSLATGGPEQYF.

The CDR3 DNA is TGTGCCAGCAGCTTACCCTCCGGACGGGGGAGGAACAATGAGCAGTTCTTC. Its translation is CASSLPSGRGRNNEQFF. V is TRBV7-2 and J is TRBJ2-1, with a weak D call TRBD2 (6 bases). The CDR3 runs to 17 residues. Germline V gene lookup returns CDR1 SGHTA and CDR2 FQGNSA. V dropped 2 bases and J dropped 5 bases, with 19 bases sitting between them.